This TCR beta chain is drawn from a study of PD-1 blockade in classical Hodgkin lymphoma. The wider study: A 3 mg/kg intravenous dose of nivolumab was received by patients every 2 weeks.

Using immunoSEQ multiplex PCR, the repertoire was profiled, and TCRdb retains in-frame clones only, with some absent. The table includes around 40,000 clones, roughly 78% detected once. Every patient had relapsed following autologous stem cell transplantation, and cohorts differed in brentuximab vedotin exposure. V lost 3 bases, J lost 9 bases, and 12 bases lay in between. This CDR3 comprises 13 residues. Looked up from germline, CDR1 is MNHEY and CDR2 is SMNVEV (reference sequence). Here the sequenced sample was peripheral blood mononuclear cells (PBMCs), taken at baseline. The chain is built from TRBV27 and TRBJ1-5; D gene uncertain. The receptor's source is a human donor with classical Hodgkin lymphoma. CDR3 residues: CASSLMELAPQHF. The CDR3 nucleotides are TGTGCCAGCAGTTTGATGGAGCTTGCGCCCCAGCATTTT.